These 3 T cell receptor beta chains were all obtained from the same sample, sequenced in a study of long-term antiretroviral therapy in people with HIV. The assay, immunoSEQ v3.0, was run at survey level. Profiled with immunoSEQ multiplex PCR; TCRdb holds only in-frame clones, not every one. Counted here are approximately 33,000 clones, roughly 85% occurring once; the ten biggest clones make up around 3.8%. The sample here was unsorted PBMCs, taken 0.8 years before starting antiretroviral therapy. These receptors were collected from a man aged 18 to 29 with HIV.

V and J are TRBV5-1 and TRBJ1-1, with D uncertain. V was clipped by 0 bases and J by 10 bases, with 10 bases between them. CDR1 and CDR2 from the germline V gene are SGHRS and YFSETQ. The CDR3 contains 12 residues. The CDR3 reads CASSLESTRAFF. The CDR3, as DNA: TGCGCCAGCAGCTTGGAATCAACAAGAGCTTTCTTT.

The CDR3 DNA reads as TGTGCCAGCACCCGTCCCAGTTACTACGAGCAGTACTTC. It specifies CASTRPSYYEQYF. This rearrangement joins TRBV7-9 to TRBJ2-7; unclear D gene. Germline loops: CDR1 SEHNR, CDR2 FQNEAQ (reference sequence). V was shortened by 7 bases and J by 3 bases, with 13 bases between the two germline ends. CDR3 length equals 13 residues.

The chain couples TRBV19 to TRBJ2-2, with D possibly TRBD2 on 6 matching bases. The ends were cut back, 4 bases at V and 6 bases at J, with 15 bases in the middle. Germline V gene lookup returns CDR1 LNHDA and CDR2 SQIVND (reference sequence). The CDR3 extends over 15 amino acids. The CDR3, as DNA: TGTGCCAGTAGTAGGAGGACTACCCGATCCGGGGAGCTGTTTTTT. Its translation: CASSRRTTRSGELFF.